This TCR beta chain was identified in a study of T cell repertoires in cytomegalovirus infection. The study's findings and limits: Carriage of CMV together with the relevant HLA was identifiable through cumulative public TCR beta family frequency. HLA-C-restricted, CMV-specific TCR beta clonotypes were dominant ex vivo.

Using its own MiXCR run on the reads, TCRdb lists one record per CDR3 protein. This sample has some 500,000 distinct CDR3 sequences, with about 40% found just once. The CDR3 has 16 residues. V lost 5 bases and J lost 3; bases outside the gene matches: 9. Germline CDR1 LNHDA, CDR2 SQIVND (reference sequence). On this clonotype itself: What it recognizes is unknown.

This receptor was identified in a human donor in good health (CMV status not recorded). Some clones in this sample may be carry-over from other donors' samples. The sequencing here drew on cultured PBMCs, taken from culture after CMV antigen stimulation. The chain recombines TRBV19 with TRBJ2-3; 9 nucleotides line up with TRBD2. The CDR3 coding sequence is TGTGCCAGTAGTGCTTTAGCGGGAGTGGGAACAGATACGCAGTATTTT. It codes for CASSALAGVGTDTQYF.